The 10 T cell receptor beta chains given below trace back to one sample, sequenced in a study of cytomegalovirus exposure and HLA in healthy donors. PCR primers comprised 60 Vbeta and 13 Jbeta primers. Profiled with immunoSEQ multiplex PCR; TCRdb holds only in-frame clones, not every one. Among about 100,000 clones, around 85% were seen once, and the ten largest hold less than 5%. Sequenced sample: PBMCs. The receptors come from a man aged 25 to 40 in good health and CMV-seronegative.

The rearrangement uses TRBV18 and TRBJ1-4; no clear D gene. CDR1 and CDR2 from the germline V gene are KGHSH and LQKENI. The CDR3 sequence is 14 residues long. Trimming removed 0 bases at V and 3 bases at J, with 5 bases between. Here the CDR3 DNA reads TGTGCCAGCTCACCACCCGGTGCTAATGAAAAACTGTTTTTT. It specifies CASSPPGANEKLFF.

The chain has TRBV30 and TRBJ2-2; tentatively, D is TRBD2 (6 bases). With 2 bases removed from V and 0 bases from J, the gap between germline ends came to 10 bases. CDR3 size: 15 residues. Germline V gene data show CDR1 as GTSNPN and CDR2 as SVGIG (reference sequence). The CDR3 protein is CAWSRAGSNTGELFF. Here the CDR3 DNA reads TGTGCCTGGAGTAGGGCGGGGTCGAACACCGGGGAGCTGTTTTTT.

The chain links TRBV28 to TRBJ1-1, with 10 bases lining up with TRBD1. V lost 8 bases, J lost 3 bases, and 3 bases stayed unmatched. The germline V gene has CDR1 MDHEN and CDR2 SYDVKM. This CDR3 has 13 amino acids. CDR3 coding DNA: TGTGCCAGCCCCGGGACAGGGGACACTGAAGCTTTCTTT. Translated: CASPGTGDTEAFF.

The chain couples TRBV11-2 to TRBJ2-1; D remains unclear. This CDR3 spans 15 amino acids. V was shortened by 4 bases and J by 1 base, with 11 bases between the two germline ends. Per germline, CDR1 SGHAT and CDR2 FQNNGV. The CDR3 sequence is CASSSGLQSYNEQFF. The CDR3 region has the DNA TGTGCCAGCAGCTCAGGTTTACAGTCCTACAATGAGCAGTTCTTC.

The chain couples TRBV28 to TRBJ1-5; TRBD1 matches at 10 bases. After removal of 4 bases from V and 7 bases from J, the junction contained 10 bases not matched to a gene. CDR1 and CDR2 from the germline V gene are MDHEN and SYDVKM. The CDR3 contains 16 residues. The CDR3 here is CASSSPGTGAKQPQHF. The CDR3 nucleotides read TGTGCCAGCAGTTCGCCCGGGACAGGGGCTAAACAGCCCCAGCATTTT.

The chain recombines TRBV4-1 with TRBJ2-1; 9 nucleotides align to TRBD2. From germline, CDR1 is MGHRA and CDR2 YSYEKL. This CDR3 spans 20 amino acids. V gave up 4 bases and J gave up 7 bases; unmatched junction bases: 23. The CDR3 loop reads CASSPPETQRGAPRWNEQFF. The CDR3 DNA sequence: TGCGCCAGCAGCCCTCCTGAAACCCAGCGGGGGGCCCCCAGATGGAATGAGCAGTTCTTC.

The chain is built from TRBV25-1 and TRBJ2-7; TRBD1 aligns across 9 bases. Germline V gene lookup returns CDR1 MGHDK and CDR2 SYGVNS. The ends lost 3 bases at V and 3 bases at J; junction bases unmatched: 6. CDR3 length: 15 residues. In nucleotides, the CDR3 is TGTGCCAGCAGTGATTTGGGACAGGGCCTCTACGAGCAGTACTTC. The encoded protein is CASSDLGQGLYEQYF.

The V and J genes are TRBV9 and TRBJ2-2, with no clear D. The germline V and J ends were trimmed by 0 bases and 1 base, with 4 bases remaining between them. CDR1 is SGDLS, CDR2 YYNGEE, per germline. This CDR3 is 14 amino acids long. The DNA for the CDR3 is TGTGCCAGCAGCGTAGTCGGGAACACCGGGGAGCTGTTTTTT. This codes for CASSVVGNTGELFF.

This chain connects TRBV16 to TRBJ2-2, with no clear D. This CDR3 region has 16 residues. CDR1 and CDR2 from the germline V gene are KGHSY and FQNENV. The V end was cut by 7 bases, the J end by 3 bases, with 18 bases between. CDR3 region: CASNLQANPYTGELFF. The CDR3 coding sequence is TGTGCCAGCAACCTGCAGGCAAACCCTTACACCGGGGAGCTGTTTTTT.

The chain is built from TRBV21-1 and TRBJ2-7; TRBD2 is the table's D call, not checked against the DNA. TRBV21-1 is a pseudogene. The CDR3 sequence is 11 residues long. The CDR3 region is CASSKSDEQYF. DNA of the CDR3: TGTGCCAGCAGCAAATCCGACGAGCAGTACTTC.